These T cell receptor beta chains were read from a single sample in a study of CD8 T cells in Susac syndrome. TCRdb re-analysed the immunoSEQ multiplex PCR reads in MiXCR, keeping a single row per CDR3 protein. This table has 240,000 or so distinct CDR3 sequences, 90% to 96% appearing once. The source material was CD4+ T cells from PBMCs. Receptor source: a human donor with Susac syndrome. The CDR3 runs from the conserved cysteine through the conserved F or W. Fields, in order: clone size, D gene, V gene, J gene, CDR3 protein, CDR3 DNA. D genes are given only for firm matches. Clone sizes are given selectively: once, few, many, or a class where the clone is expanded.

-,-,TRBV29-1,TRBJ2-1,CSVDSGRRISYNEQFF,TGCAGCGTTGACTCAGGACGGAGGATATCCTACAATGAGCAGTTCTTC
-,-,TRBV7-6,TRBJ2-7,CASSLSTTYEQYF,TGTGCCAGCAGTTTATCGACTACCTACGAGCAGTACTTC
-,-,TRBV15,TRBJ2-7,CATSRARTKGEQYF,TGTGCCACCAGCAGAGCACGGACCAAGGGCGAGCAGTACTTC
-,-,TRBV7-2,TRBJ1-5,CASSVVGGNQPQHF,TGTGCCAGCAGCGTTGTGGGGGGCAATCAGCCCCAGCATTTT
once,TRBD2,TRBV5-1,TRBJ2-1,CASSLISGSVNGYNEQFF,TGCGCCAGCAGCTTGATAAGCGGGAGCGTTAACGGATACAATGAGCAGTTCTTC
-,-,TRBV6-2/TRBV6-3,TRBJ2-1,CASSYSGVEQFF,TGTGCCAGCAGTTACTCGGGAGTTGAGCAGTTCTTC
-,TRBD1,TRBV11-2,TRBJ1-5,CASSSLDRDQPQHF,TGTGCCAGCAGCTCCCTTGACAGGGATCAGCCCCAGCATTTT
-,-,TRBV7-9,TRBJ1-2,CASSLGPGNGYTF,TGTGCCAGCAGCTTAGGGCCGGGGAATGGCTACACCTTC
-,-,TRBV5-4,TRBJ2-1,CASSPKVYPYNEQFF,TGTGCCAGCAGCCCAAAGGTCTACCCTTACAATGAGCAGTTCTTC
-,TRBD2,TRBV20-1,TRBJ2-4,CSANTGLAGGFKNIQYF,TGCAGTGCTAACACGGGACTAGCGGGAGGCTTCAAAAACATTCAGTACTTC
few,TRBD2,TRBV7-2,TRBJ2-7,CASSLGGGAYEQYF,TGTGCCAGCAGCTTAGGGGGGGGTGCCTACGAGCAGTACTTC
-,-,TRBV9,TRBJ1-1,CASSVGRGAHTEAFF,TGTGCCAGCAGCGTAGGGCGGGGGGCTCACACTGAAGCTTTCTTT
-,-,TRBV9,TRBJ1-2,CASSVDPLGFRGYTF,TGTGCCAGCAGCGTAGACCCTTTGGGGTTCCGGGGCTACACCTTC
-,TRBD1,TRBV30,TRBJ1-4,CAWSSDRAEKLFF,TGTGCCTGGAGTTCTGACAGGGCTGAAAAACTGTTTTTT
-,-,TRBV5-1,TRBJ2-1,CASSLVFNEQFF,TGCGCCAGCAGCTTGGTGTTCAATGAGCAGTTCTTC
-,-,TRBV10-3,TRBJ1-4,CAISPEGEKLFF,TGTGCCATCAGTCCGGAGGGTGAAAAACTGTTTTTT
-,-,TRBV12-3/TRBV12-4,TRBJ1-1,CASSPGGYTEAFF,TGTGCCAGCAGCCCTGGGGGCTACACTGAAGCTTTCTTT